This T cell receptor beta chain was identified during a study of cytomegalovirus exposure and HLA in healthy donors. Whole-study results and caveats: Cytomegalovirus status was reportedly diagnosed by the classifier with high specificity and sensitivity.

Both 60 Vbeta primers and 13 Jbeta primers went into the PCR. Clones were sequenced by immunoSEQ multiplex PCR, and TCRdb holds only the in-frame ones, with some missing. This sample has more than 100,000 clones, with around 72% found just once. In germline, CDR1 is SQVTM, CDR2 ANQGSEA. The CDR3 sequence is 10 residues long. Trimming left V 7 bases short and J 5 bases short, with 8 bases between. Healthy bone marrow donors made up the donors. Details on this clone: Its target is not known.

This chain uses TRBV29-1 with TRBJ1-1; no reliable D call. The sequenced sample consisted of PBMCs. The TCR comes from a man in his fifties in good health and CMV-seropositive. The CDR3 coding sequence is TGCAGCGCTCGTCAGACTGAAGCTTTCTTT. This codes for CSARQTEAFF.